This T cell receptor beta chain was recorded in a study of blood T cell repertoires in COVID-19. Generated by immunoSEQ multiplex PCR, the TCRdb table keeps only in-frame clones and is missing some. This table has 210,000 or so clones, roughly 87% appearing once. CDR1 is SGHTA and CDR2 is FQGNSA in the germline V gene. With 5 bases removed from V and 7 bases from J, the gap between germline ends came to 14 bases. This CDR3 region has 13 residues. This chain connects TRBV7-2 to TRBJ1-1; TRBD1 might be the D (6 bases). The TCR sequence derives from a man between 35 and 55 years old with active or convalescent COVID-19. Sequences were obtained from peripheral blood. The CDR3 sequence: CASSQPTGYEAFF. CDR3 DNA: TGTGCCAGCAGCCAACCAACAGGGTATGAAGCTTTCTTT. The variable domain in full, with the rest retrieved from reference TRBV7-2 and TRBJ1-1, is GAGVSQSPSNKVTEKGKDVELRCDPISGHTALYWYRQSLGQGLEFLIYFQGNSAPDKSGLPSDRFSAERTGGSVSTLTIQRTQQEDSAVYLCASSQPTGYEAFFGQGTRLTVV.